This TCR beta chain was captured by sequencing in a study of OX40 agonist ivuxolimab in advanced cancers. The assay was immunoSEQ multiplex PCR, and TCRdb's table has in-frame clones only and misses some. The sample has tens of thousands of clones; approximately 90% are singletons. This CDR3 region has 14 residues. With 4 bases clipped from V and 2 bases from J, the junction kept 4 bases outside the gene matches. The germline V gene encodes CDR1 SGHVS and CDR2 FQNEAQ. The chain joins TRBV7-8 to TRBJ2-7, with 8 bases matching TRBD1. Sequenced here: CD4+ or CD8+ T cells sorted from blood, sampled in a trial of the OX40 agonist ivuxolimab. The clonotype originates from an adult with an advanced solid tumor such as melanoma, head and neck, liver or kidney cancer. DNA for the CDR3: TGTGCCAGCAGCTGGGACAGGTTCGCCTACGAGCAGTACTTC. Its protein product is CASSWDRFAYEQYF.